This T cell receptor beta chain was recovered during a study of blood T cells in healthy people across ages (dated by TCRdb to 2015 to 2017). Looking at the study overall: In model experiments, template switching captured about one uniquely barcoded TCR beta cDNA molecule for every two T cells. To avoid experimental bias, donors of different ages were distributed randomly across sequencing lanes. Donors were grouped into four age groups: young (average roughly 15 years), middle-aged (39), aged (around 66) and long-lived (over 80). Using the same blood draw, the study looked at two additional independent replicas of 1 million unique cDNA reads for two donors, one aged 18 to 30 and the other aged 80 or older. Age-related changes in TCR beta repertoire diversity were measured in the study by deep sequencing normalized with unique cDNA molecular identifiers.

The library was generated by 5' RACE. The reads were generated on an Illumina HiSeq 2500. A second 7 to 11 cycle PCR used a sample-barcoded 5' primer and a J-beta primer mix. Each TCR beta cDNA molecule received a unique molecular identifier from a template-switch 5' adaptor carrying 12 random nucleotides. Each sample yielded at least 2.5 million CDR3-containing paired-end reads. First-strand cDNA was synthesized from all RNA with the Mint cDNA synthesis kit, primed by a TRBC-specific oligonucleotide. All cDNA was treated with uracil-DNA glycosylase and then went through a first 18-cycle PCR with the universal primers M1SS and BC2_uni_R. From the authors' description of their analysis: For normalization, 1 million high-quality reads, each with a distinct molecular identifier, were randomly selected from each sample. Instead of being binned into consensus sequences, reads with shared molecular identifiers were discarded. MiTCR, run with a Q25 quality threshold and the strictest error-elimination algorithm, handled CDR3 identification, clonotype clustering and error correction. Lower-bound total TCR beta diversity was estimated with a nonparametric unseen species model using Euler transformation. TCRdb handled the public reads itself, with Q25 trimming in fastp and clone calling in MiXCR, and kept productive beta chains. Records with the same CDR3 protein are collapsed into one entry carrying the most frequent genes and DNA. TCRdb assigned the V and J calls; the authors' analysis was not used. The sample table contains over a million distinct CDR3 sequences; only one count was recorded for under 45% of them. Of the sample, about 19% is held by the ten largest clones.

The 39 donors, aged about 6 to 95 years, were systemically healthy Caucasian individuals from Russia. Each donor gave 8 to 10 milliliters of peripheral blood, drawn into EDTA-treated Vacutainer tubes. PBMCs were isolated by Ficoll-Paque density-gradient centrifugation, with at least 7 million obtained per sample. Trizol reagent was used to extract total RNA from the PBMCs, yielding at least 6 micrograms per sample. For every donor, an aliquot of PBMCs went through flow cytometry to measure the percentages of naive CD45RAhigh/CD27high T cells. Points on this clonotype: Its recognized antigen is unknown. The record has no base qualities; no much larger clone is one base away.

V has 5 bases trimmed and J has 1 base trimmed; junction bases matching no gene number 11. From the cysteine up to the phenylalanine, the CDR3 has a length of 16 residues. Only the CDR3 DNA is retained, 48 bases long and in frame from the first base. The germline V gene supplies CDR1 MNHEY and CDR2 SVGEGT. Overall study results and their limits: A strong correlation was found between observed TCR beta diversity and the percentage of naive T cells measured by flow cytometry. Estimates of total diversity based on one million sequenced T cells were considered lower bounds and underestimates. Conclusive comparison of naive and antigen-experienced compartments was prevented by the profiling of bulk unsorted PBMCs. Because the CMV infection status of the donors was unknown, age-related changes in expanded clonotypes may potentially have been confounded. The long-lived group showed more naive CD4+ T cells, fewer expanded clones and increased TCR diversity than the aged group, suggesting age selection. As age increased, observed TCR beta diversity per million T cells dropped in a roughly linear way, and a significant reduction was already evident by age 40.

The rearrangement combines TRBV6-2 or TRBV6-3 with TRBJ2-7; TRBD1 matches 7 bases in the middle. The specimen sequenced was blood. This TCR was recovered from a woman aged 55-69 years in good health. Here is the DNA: TGTGCCAGCAGTACACCTGGACAGGTGGCATCCTACGAGCAGTACTTC. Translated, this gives CASSTPGQVASYEQYF.